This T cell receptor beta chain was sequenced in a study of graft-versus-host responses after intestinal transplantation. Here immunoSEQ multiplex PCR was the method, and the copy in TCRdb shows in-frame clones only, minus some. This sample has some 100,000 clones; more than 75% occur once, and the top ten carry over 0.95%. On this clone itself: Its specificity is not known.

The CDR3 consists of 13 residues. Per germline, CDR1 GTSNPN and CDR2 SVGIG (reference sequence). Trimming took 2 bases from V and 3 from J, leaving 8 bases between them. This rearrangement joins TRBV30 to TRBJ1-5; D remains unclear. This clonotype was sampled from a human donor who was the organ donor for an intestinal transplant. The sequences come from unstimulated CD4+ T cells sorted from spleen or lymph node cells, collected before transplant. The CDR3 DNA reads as TGTGCCTGGAGTTTATCGGACAATCAGCCCCAGCATTTT. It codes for CAWSLSDNQPQHF.